The 20 T cell receptor beta chains reported below all come from one sample, sequenced in a study of blood T cell repertoires in COVID-19. This table comes from immunoSEQ multiplex PCR, and its TCRdb copy is limited to in-frame clones, with some not included. This table holds some 26,000 clones, over 80% found once. What was sequenced was peripheral blood. These receptors were obtained from a man between 70 and 80 years old with acute or convalescent COVID-19.

V is TRBV19 and J is TRBJ2-5, with D perhaps TRBD1 (6 bases). CDR3 length: 14 amino acids. Germline V gene data show CDR1 as LNHDA and CDR2 as SQIVND (reference sequence). V was pared by 2 bases and J by 2 bases, with 9 bases between. Here the CDR3 DNA reads TGTGCCAGTAGTATAAATGGACAGCAAGAGACCCAGTACTTC. As protein: CASSINGQQETQYF.

The genes are TRBV5-1 and TRBJ2-2; 12 nucleotides agree with TRBD2. The CDR3 runs to 16 residues. The germline gives CDR1 SGHRS, CDR2 YFSETQ. V was pared by 4 bases and J by 3 bases, with 4 bases of the junction left unmatched. The CDR3 here is CASSPASGRDTGELFF. DNA of the CDR3: TGCGCCAGCAGCCCTGCTAGCGGGAGGGACACCGGGGAGCTGTTTTTT.

The chain combines TRBV3-1 (or the pseudogene TRBV3-2) with TRBJ1-2; no clear D gene. With 1 base removed from V and 8 bases from J, the gap between germline ends came to 8 bases. The CDR3 runs to 12 residues. Germline CDR1 reads LGHDT; CDR2 reads YNNKEL (reference sequence). CDR3 in amino acids: CASSQGRQGYTF. CDR3 bases: TGTGCCAGCAGCCAAGGCAGGCAGGGCTACACCTTC.

The J gene is TRBJ1-6, the V gene TRBV9; D is unresolved. The CDR3 length is 13 residues. The V end lost 4 bases, the J end lost 10 bases, and 12 bases lay between the germline ends. The germline V gene encodes CDR1 SGDLS and CDR2 YYNGEE. This chain's CDR3 is CASSLDFESPLHF. CDR3 coding DNA: TGTGCCAGCAGCTTAGACTTTGAATCACCCCTCCACTTT.

The chain combines TRBV24-1 with TRBJ2-5; tentative D call: TRBD1 (5 bases). The CDR3 length is 13 residues. Per germline, CDR1 KGHDR and CDR2 SFDVKD. The V gene lost 7 bases and the J gene lost 1 base, with 9 bases spanning the gap. In DNA form, the CDR3 reads TGTGCCACCAGGGGAACAGGCCAAGAGACCCAGTACTTC. Its translation is CATRGTGQETQYF.

V and J are TRBV6-5 and TRBJ2-7, with 9 bases fitting TRBD1. Unmatched junction bases numbered 3, after V lost 5 bases and J lost 4 bases. Germline V gene sequence: CDR1 MNHEY, CDR2 SVGAGI. There are 13 residues in the CDR3. CDR3 sequence (DNA): TGTGCCAGCAGTCAACAGGGGGCATACGAGCAGTACTTC. It translates to CASSQQGAYEQYF.

V gene TRBV27 combines with J gene TRBJ1-5; possibly TRBD1 for D (6 bases). CDR1 is MNHEY and CDR2 is SMNVEV in the germline V gene (reference sequence). V lost 5 bases and J 2 bases, leaving 16 bases between the germline ends. This CDR3 region has 16 residues. The chain's CDR3 is CASSKSRGDGNQPQHF. The CDR3 coding sequence is TGTGCCAGCAGTAAAAGCAGGGGTGACGGCAATCAGCCCCAGCATTTT.

The chain links TRBV4-3 to TRBJ1-2; weak D call: TRBD1 (6 bases). The CDR3 spans 16 residues. Germline CDR1 and CDR2: LGHNA and YSLEER. Trimming removed 0 bases from V and 6 bases from J, with 17 bases in between. In DNA, the CDR3 is TGCGCCAGCAGCCAAGATCGTTTGCCCAGGGGAAATGGCTACACCTTC. Translation gives CASSQDRLPRGNGYTF.

This clone was found once. The chain links TRBV15 to TRBJ1-4, with 10 nucleotides matching TRBD1. V dropped 6 bases and J dropped 5; count of bases not matched to a gene: 0. This CDR3 comprises 13 residues. CDR1 is LNHNV, CDR2 YYDKDF, per germline (reference sequence). The CDR3 DNA reads as TGTGCCACCAGGACAGGGGGCAATGAAAAACTGTTTTTT. Encoded protein: CATRTGGNEKLFF.

V usage is TRBV15 and J usage is TRBJ1-5; no reliable D call. The germline V gene has CDR1 LNHNV and CDR2 YYDKDF (reference sequence). Trimming shortened V by 3 bases and J by 9 bases, and 12 bases separated the two germline ends. The CDR3 runs 13 residues. CDR3 in DNA: TGTGCCACCAGCAGCACCGCGATTGGGCCCCAGCATTTT. It specifies CATSSTAIGPQHF. The full variable domain, completed using reference TRBV15 and TRBJ1-5, is DAMVIQNPRYQVTQFGKPVTLSCSQTLNHNVMYWYQQKSSQAPKLLFHYYDKDFNNEADTPDNFQSRRPNTSFCFLDIRSPGLGDTAMYLCATSSTAIGPQHFGDGTRLSIL.

The chain carries TRBV7-3 and TRBJ2-5; D uncertain. The CDR3 length is 13 residues. CDR1 is SGHTA and CDR2 is FQGTGA in the germline V gene. V gave up 5 bases and J gave up 5 bases, with 12 bases separating them. CDR3 DNA sequence: TGTGCCAGCAGCCTAAGACACGACGAGACCCAGTACTTC. Its protein is CASSLRHDETQYF.

The CDR3 is CASTLGGQGREKLFF. CDR3 DNA sequence: TGCGCCAGCACCCTGGGGGGACAGGGACGTGAAAAACTGTTTTTT. This chain uses TRBV4-1 with TRBJ1-4, with 9 bases lining up with TRBD1. The CDR3 has 15 residues. V lost 7 bases, J lost 7 bases, and 10 bases stayed unmatched. The germline V gene has CDR1 MGHRA and CDR2 YSYEKL.

The chain couples TRBV7-7 to TRBJ2-5, with 7 bases aligning to TRBD2. The CDR3 is made up of 15 amino acids. Germline V gene lookup returns CDR1 SSHAT and CDR2 FNYEAQ (reference sequence). V gave up 1 base and J gave up 3 bases; unmatched junction bases: 5. The CDR3 sequence: CASSLGGAGEETQYF. Written as DNA, the CDR3 is TGTGCCAGCAGCTTAGGTGGGGCGGGGGAAGAGACCCAGTACTTC.

The rearrangement links TRBV2 to TRBJ1-2; D may be TRBD1 (6 bases). CDR1 is SNHLY and CDR2 is FYNNEI in the germline V gene. Trimming removed 6 bases from V and 4 bases from J, with 24 bases in between. The CDR3 covers 17 residues. The CDR3 sequence is CASRASGTRRPTYGYTF. The CDR3 DNA is TGTGCCAGCAGGGCCTCCGGGACAAGGAGACCAACCTATGGCTACACCTTC.

The V and J genes are TRBV2 and TRBJ1-2; D gene uncertain. Per the germline V gene, CDR1 is SNHLY and CDR2 is FYNNEI. Trimming removed 4 bases from V and 5 bases from J, with 14 bases in between. This CDR3 region has 14 residues. CDR3 protein: CASSASREDYGYTF. As DNA, the CDR3 is TGTGCCAGCAGTGCTTCCCGGGAGGATTATGGCTACACCTTC.

The rearrangement links TRBV19 to TRBJ2-3; maybe TRBD1 (6 bases). Deletions cut 6 bases from V and 3 bases from J, with 13 bases between. The CDR3 sequence is 14 residues long. The germline CDR1 and CDR2 sequences are LNHDA and SQIVND (reference sequence). The CDR3 bases are TGTGCCAGTAGCCTTTACAGGGAAACAGATACGCAGTATTTT. This translates into CASSLYRETDTQYF. Based on the CDR3 plus reference TRBV19 and TRBJ2-3, the full variable domain is DGGITQSPKYLFRKEGQNVTLSCEQNLNHDAMYWYRQDPGQGLRLIYYSQIVNDFQKGDIAEGYSVSREKKESFPLTVTSAQKNPTAFYLCASSLYRETDTQYFGPGTRLTVL.

The genes are TRBV5-6 and TRBJ1-6; D gene unclear. Between the trimmed V and J ends, which lost 4 bases and 0 bases, there was a span of 11 bases. CDR3 length: 16 amino acids. Germline CDR1 SGHDT, CDR2 YYEEEE. CDR3 in amino acids: CASSQDMSSYNSPLHF. The DNA of the CDR3 is TGTGCCAGCAGCCAAGACATGAGCTCCTATAATTCACCCCTCCACTTT.

V and J are TRBV18 and TRBJ1-3; D is uncertain. V dropped 6 bases and J dropped 2 bases, with 14 bases sitting between them. Germline V gene lookup returns CDR1 KGHSH and CDR2 LQKENI. The CDR3 runs to 15 residues. The CDR3 sequence is CASSLEWIAGNTIYF. The CDR3 DNA is TGTGCCAGCTCCTTGGAGTGGATCGCTGGAAACACCATATATTTT.

The chain joins TRBV20-1 to TRBJ1-1, with D tentatively TRBD1 (5 bases). V lost 8 bases to trimming and J lost 4 bases, with 8 bases between them. CDR1 is DFQATT, CDR2 SNEGSKA, per germline (reference sequence). The CDR3 covers 10 residues. CDR3 loop: CSTGTTEAFF. The CDR3 DNA reads as TGCAGTACAGGAACCACTGAAGCTTTCTTT.

V usage is TRBV3-1 (or the pseudogene TRBV3-2) and J usage is TRBJ1-3; TRBD1 is a possible D gene (6 bases). V was cut by 5 bases and J by 4 bases, with 12 bases left in between. Germline CDR1 reads LGHDT; CDR2 reads YNNKEL (reference sequence). The CDR3 runs 14 residues. The CDR3 coding sequence is TGTGCCAGCAGCAACAGGGTGGCCGGAAACACCATATATTTT. Protein: CASSNRVAGNTIYF.